One and the same sample provided the 17 T cell receptor beta chains below, sequenced in a study of beta chain features in type 1 diabetes. TCRB transcripts that were expressed got sequenced, as all of the isolated RNA had been reverse transcribed. Sequenced by immunoSEQ multiplex PCR; TCRdb stores in-frame clones only, minus some. The repertoire holds 20,000 to 25,000 clones, with about 71% as singletons. The antigens these receptors bind are not known. Study-wide points: Moderate yet significant TCRB CDR3 shortening was seen in Type 1 diabetes patients in all four CD4+ subsets.

The sample taken for sequencing was stem cell memory CD4+ T cells from blood. The receptors come from a woman aged 35 to 49 with type 1 diabetes.

The CDR3 nucleotides are TGTGCCAGCAGGCCCAACTTCTACAGGGACTATGGCTACACCTTC. It is translated as CASRPNFYRDYGYTF. J is TRBJ1-2 and V is TRBV7-2; maybe TRBD1 (6 bases). In germline, CDR1 is SGHTA, CDR2 FQGNSA. Trimming left V 6 bases short and J 3 bases short, with 17 bases between. The CDR3 runs 15 residues.

The chain carries TRBV2 and TRBJ1-4; tentatively, D is TRBD1 (5 bases). This CDR3 has 12 residues. Germline CDR1 reads SNHLY; CDR2 reads FYNNEI. V was cut by 8 bases and J by 7 bases, with 11 bases left in between. CDR3 sequence: CASGAVGEKLFF. Written as DNA, the CDR3 is TGTGCCAGCGGGGCAGTAGGTGAAAAACTGTTTTTT. The whole variable domain, filled in from reference TRBV2 and TRBJ1-4, reads EPEVTQTPSHQVTQMGQEVILRCVPISNHLYFYWYRQILGQKVEFLVSFYNNEISEKSEIFDDQFSVERPDGSNFTLKIRSTKLEDSAMYFCASGAVGEKLFFGSGTQLSVL.

J is TRBJ2-3 and V is TRBV5-1; tentatively, D is TRBD2 (6 bases). The V end lost 4 bases, the J end lost 5 bases, and 11 bases lay between the germline ends. CDR3 length equals 13 residues. Germline assignment: CDR1 SGHRS and CDR2 YFSETQ. CDR3 loop: CASSQGGEDTQYF. The CDR3 DNA reads TGCGCCAGCAGCCAAGGAGGGGAAGATACGCAGTATTTT.

The gene calls are TRBV28 and TRBJ2-1, with 9 bases aligning to TRBD2. Germline CDR1 reads MDHEN; CDR2 reads SYDVKM. The length of the CDR3 is 13 residues. V shed 4 bases, J shed 8 bases, and the junction held 3 bases outside the gene matches. CDR3 coding DNA: TGTGCCAGCAGTTCAGCGGGAGGCGATGAGCAGTTCTTC. Translated, it gives CASSSAGGDEQFF.

For this clone: At the DNA level, this CDR3 is encoded by other sequences in the same sample as well. This chain uses TRBV29-1 with TRBJ2-7, with D possibly TRBD2 on 6 matching bases. The V gene lost 4 bases and the J gene lost 4 bases, with 11 bases spanning the gap. The germline V gene encodes CDR1 SQVTM and CDR2 ANQGSEA. This CDR3 comprises 12 residues. The DNA for the CDR3 is TGCAGCGTTGGGGTCCGGGGGTACGAGCAGTACTTC. This encodes CSVGVRGYEQYF.

The CDR3 sequence is CASSSTGEGETQYF. CDR3 nucleotide sequence: TGTGCCAGCAGCTCCACGGGGGAAGGAGAGACCCAGTACTTC. The V gene is TRBV11-2, the J gene TRBJ2-5; perhaps TRBD2 as D (6 bases). The germline V gene has CDR1 SGHAT and CDR2 FQNNGV. This CDR3 comprises 14 residues. V was cut by 4 bases and J by 4 bases, with 13 bases left in between.

DNA of the CDR3: TGCAGCGTTTGTAGGGGGACAGTAGGAGAAAAACTGTTTTTT. This codes for CSVCRGTVGEKLFF. The chain is built from TRBV29-1 and TRBJ1-4; the match to TRBD1 covers 7 bases. The CDR3 sequence is 14 residues long. CDR1 is SQVTM, CDR2 ANQGSEA, per germline. The V and J ends lost 5 bases and 8 bases, in that order; junction bases with no gene match: 11.

The genes are TRBV7-9 and TRBJ1-5; TRBD1 might be the D (5 bases). There are 15 residues in the CDR3. V gave up 4 bases and J gave up 8 bases, with 18 bases separating them. Per germline, CDR1 SEHNR and CDR2 FQNEAQ (reference sequence). In DNA, the CDR3 is TGTGCCAGCAGCTCCTTTCGGGGGAAAAATGAGCCCCAGCATTTT. As protein: CASSSFRGKNEPQHF.

The chain combines TRBV7-9 with TRBJ2-5, with 13 bases lining up with TRBD2. V was pared by 4 bases and J by 2 bases, with 13 bases of the junction left unmatched. Germline CDR1 is SEHNR and CDR2 is FQNEAQ (reference sequence). This CDR3 is 19 amino acids long. CDR3 nucleotides: TGTGCCAGCAGCTCGCCCACCGGGACTAGCGGGATATTTCAAGAGACCCAGTACTTC. The encoded protein is CASSSPTGTSGIFQETQYF.

The V and J genes are TRBV18 and TRBJ1-1, with 9 nucleotides matching TRBD1. The CDR3 sequence is 12 residues long. J was trimmed by 5 bases and V by 8 bases; bases with no gene match: 3. Germline CDR1 KGHSH, CDR2 LQKENI. The CDR3 spells CASRGTGTEAFF. The DNA of the CDR3 is TGTGCCAGCAGAGGGACAGGGACTGAAGCTTTCTTT. The full variable domain, with the rest looked up from reference TRBV18 and TRBJ1-1, is NAGVMQNPRHLVRRRGQEARLRCSPMKGHSHVYWYRQLPEEGLKFMVYLQKENIIDESGMPKERFSAEFPKEGPSILRIQQVVRGDSAAYFCASRGTGTEAFFGQGTRLTVV.

CDR3 coding DNA: TGTGCCAGCTCACCACTAGCGGGAGGGGCTGGCAATGAGCAGTTCTTC. Translated: CASSPLAGGAGNEQFF. The chain joins TRBV18 to TRBJ2-1; TRBD2 matches at 11 bases. The CDR3 covers 16 residues. Germline CDR1 is KGHSH and CDR2 is LQKENI. J gave up 6 bases and V 1 base, and 5 bases lay outside the gene matches. The full variable domain, its missing parts supplied by reference TRBV18 and TRBJ2-1, is NAGVMQNPRHLVRRRGQEARLRCSPMKGHSHVYWYRQLPEEGLKFMVYLQKENIIDESGMPKERFSAEFPKEGPSILRIQQVVRGDSAAYFCASSPLAGGAGNEQFFGPGTRLTVL.

The chain links TRBV27 to TRBJ1-1; possibly TRBD1 for D (5 bases). The germline V gene has CDR1 MNHEY and CDR2 SMNVEV (reference sequence). V was trimmed by 0 bases and J by 4 bases, leaving 15 bases between them. The CDR3 is 16 residues long. The CDR3 protein is CASSLSPGAGSTEAFF. CDR3 nucleotide sequence: TGTGCCAGCAGTTTATCCCCTGGGGCCGGCAGCACTGAAGCTTTCTTT.

The J gene is TRBJ1-1, the V gene TRBV18, with 7 bases identical to TRBD1. Germline CDR1 is KGHSH and CDR2 is LQKENI. V was pared by 1 base and J by 4 bases, with 3 bases of the junction left unmatched. The CDR3 spans 14 residues. CDR3 sequence: CASSPLGGGTEAFF. CDR3 DNA: TGTGCCAGCTCACCACTAGGGGGCGGCACTGAAGCTTTCTTT.

This clone was counted between two and nine times. The chain has TRBV5-1 and TRBJ2-5, with 7 bases that match TRBD1. V was pared by 4 bases and J by 5 bases, with 11 bases of the junction left unmatched. The length of the CDR3 is 15 residues. Looked up from germline, CDR1 is SGHRS and CDR2 is YFSETQ. Written as DNA, the CDR3 is TGCGCCAGCAGCAGAACGACAGGGTGGGAGGAGACCCAGTACTTC. Translated: CASSRTTGWEETQYF.

J is TRBJ2-7 and V is TRBV30; weak D call: TRBD1 (6 bases). Germline V CDR1 and CDR2: GTSNPN, SVGIG (reference sequence). Trimming removed 5 bases at V and 0 bases at J, with 8 bases between. The CDR3 loop spans 12 amino acids. CDR3 in DNA: TGTGCCTGGGGGGGCTTCTCCTACGAGCAGTACTTC. Translation: CAWGGFSYEQYF.

The chain is built from TRBV7-2 and TRBJ2-4; a possible D gene is TRBD2 (6 bases). This CDR3 contains 17 residues. Germline CDR1 and CDR2: SGHTA and FQGNSA. The germline V and J ends were trimmed by 1 base and 2 bases, with 15 bases remaining between them. The CDR3, as DNA: TGTGCCAGCAGCTTAGAGATATCGGGAGAACCCAAAAACATTCAGTACTTC. Residues: CASSLEISGEPKNIQYF.

The V gene is TRBV28, the J gene TRBJ2-3; 10 nucleotides match TRBD1. The CDR3 totals 19 residues. Germline V gene data show CDR1 as MDHEN and CDR2 as SYDVKM. V lost 7 bases, J lost 3 bases, and 19 bases stayed unmatched. CDR3 bases: TGTGCCAGCACCAACTCCGGGACAGGGGTCCTTTACTCAACAGATACGCAGTATTTT. Translated: CASTNSGTGVLYSTDTQYF.